This T cell receptor (beta chain) was sequenced during a study of technical replicates of blood from a handful of donors. This CDR3 has 18 amino acids. Profiled with immunoSEQ multiplex PCR; TCRdb holds only in-frame clones, not every one. In the table there are about 75,000 clones, approximately 97% of which are singletons. The chain links TRBV7-5 to TRBJ2-4; the table's D gene call, TRBD1, was not cross checked with the DNA. TRBV7-5 is flagged as a pseudogene. Sequencing was carried out using T cells isolated from PBMCs. This clonotype originated in a human donor in good health. This CDR3 is CVRSLAVGTGRLKNIQYF. Here the CDR3 DNA reads TGTGTCAGAAGCTTAGCTGTAGGGACAGGGAGACTCAAAAACATTCAGTACTTC.